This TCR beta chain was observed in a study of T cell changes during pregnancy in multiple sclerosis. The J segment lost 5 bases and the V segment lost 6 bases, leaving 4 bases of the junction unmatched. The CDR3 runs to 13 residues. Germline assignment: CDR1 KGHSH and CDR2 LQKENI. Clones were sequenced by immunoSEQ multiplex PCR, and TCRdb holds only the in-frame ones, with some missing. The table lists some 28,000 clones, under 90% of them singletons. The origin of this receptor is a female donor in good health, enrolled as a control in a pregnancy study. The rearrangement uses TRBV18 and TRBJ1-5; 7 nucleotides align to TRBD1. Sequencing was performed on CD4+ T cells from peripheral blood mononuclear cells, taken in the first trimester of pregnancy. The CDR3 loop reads CASSQGQDQPQHF. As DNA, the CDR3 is TGTGCCAGCTCTCAAGGACAGGATCAGCCCCAGCATTTT.